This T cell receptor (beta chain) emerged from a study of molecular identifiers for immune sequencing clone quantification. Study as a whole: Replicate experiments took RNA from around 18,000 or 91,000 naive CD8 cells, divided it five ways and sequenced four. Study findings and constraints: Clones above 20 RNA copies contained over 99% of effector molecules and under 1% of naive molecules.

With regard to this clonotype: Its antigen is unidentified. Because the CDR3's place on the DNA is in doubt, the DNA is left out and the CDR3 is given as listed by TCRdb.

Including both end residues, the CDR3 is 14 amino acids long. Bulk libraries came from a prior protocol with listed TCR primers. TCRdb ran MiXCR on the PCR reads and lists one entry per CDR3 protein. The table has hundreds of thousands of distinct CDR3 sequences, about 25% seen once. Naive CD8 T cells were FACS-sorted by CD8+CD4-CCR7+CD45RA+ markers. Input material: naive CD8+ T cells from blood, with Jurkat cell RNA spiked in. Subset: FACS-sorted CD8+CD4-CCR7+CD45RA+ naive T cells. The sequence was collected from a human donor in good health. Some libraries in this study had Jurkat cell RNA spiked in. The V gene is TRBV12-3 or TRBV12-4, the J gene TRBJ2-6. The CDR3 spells CASSFGAGANVLPF.